The 19 T cell receptor beta chains listed next were all sequenced from one sample in a study of T cells after posttransplantation cyclophosphamide. The method was immunoSEQ multiplex PCR; TCRdb's version includes in-frame clones alone and lacks a portion of them. Sampling found about 40,000 clones, none seen once. Input material: PBMCs. Every receptor here comes from a woman aged 45-59 years in good health and a related stem cell transplant donor.

This clone was seen at least ten times. The rearrangement uses TRBV18 and TRBJ1-2; D not certain. V lost 2 bases and J lost 4, with 8 bases in between. The CDR3 has 13 residues. Germline CDR1 KGHSH, CDR2 LQKENI. The CDR3 sequence: CASSPAETYGYTF. CDR3 sequence (DNA): TGTGCCAGCTCACCAGCGGAGACCTATGGCTACACCTTC.

At least ten counts were recorded for this clone. The chain links TRBV6-5 to TRBJ2-2, with a possible D match to TRBD1 (5 bases). The V gene lost 8 bases and the J gene lost 2 bases, with 9 bases spanning the gap. Germline V gene sequence: CDR1 MNHEY, CDR2 SVGAGI. This CDR3 contains 13 residues. In DNA, the CDR3 is TGTGCCAGCCTTCAGGGTAACACCGGGGAGCTGTTTTTT. Its translation is CASLQGNTGELFF.

This clone occurred many times. This chain joins TRBV11-2 and TRBJ2-3; TRBD1 might be the D (7 bases). The ends were cut back, 4 bases at V and 3 bases at J, with 14 bases in the middle. CDR1 SGHAT and CDR2 FQNNGV come from the germline V gene. This CDR3 has 15 residues. Written as DNA, the CDR3 is TGTGCCAGCAGCTCATGGAGGGGGCAGACAGATACGCAGTATTTT. Translating gives CASSSWRGQTDTQYF.

This clone was observed at least ten times. J is TRBJ1-5 and V is TRBV5-8; D unclear. CDR3 size: 12 residues. Germline assignment: CDR1 SGHTS and CDR2 YDEGEE. V lost 5 bases and J 7 bases, leaving 10 bases between the germline ends. The CDR3 DNA reads TGTGCCAGCAGGGGCGCTTGGCAGCCCCAGCATTTT. Translated, it gives CASRGAWQPQHF.

This clone was counted many times. This chain uses TRBV18 with TRBJ1-2; TRBD1 matches 10 bases. The CDR3 is made up of 15 amino acids. The germline V gene has CDR1 KGHSH and CDR2 LQKENI. V gave up 3 bases and J gave up 1 base; unmatched junction bases: 2. The CDR3 coding sequence is TGTGCCAGCTCACCCGGGACAGGGGTTAACTATGGCTACACCTTC. Translating gives CASSPGTGVNYGYTF.

Many counts were recorded for this clone. The chain has TRBV30 and TRBJ1-1; D is undetermined. The V end lost 5 bases, the J end lost 4 bases, and 11 bases lay between the germline ends. The CDR3 is 12 residues long. Germline lookup yields CDR1 GTSNPN and CDR2 SVGIG (reference sequence). The CDR3 sequence is CAWEREVTEAFF. The CDR3 coding sequence is TGTGCCTGGGAGCGAGAGGTCACTGAAGCTTTCTTT.

This clone came up many times. V usage is TRBV30 and J usage is TRBJ2-1; weak D call: TRBD2 (6 bases). The CDR3 contains 16 residues. V lost 1 base and J lost 4, with 17 bases in between. Germline CDR1 and CDR2: GTSNPN and SVGIG (reference sequence). The CDR3 sequence: CAWSATGLGGYNEQFF. The CDR3 nucleotides are TGTGCCTGGAGTGCGACCGGCCTGGGGGGTTACAATGAGCAGTTCTTC.

This clone was detected ten times or more. The chain has TRBV15 and TRBJ1-5, with D possibly being TRBD1 (6 bases). From germline, CDR1 is LNHNV and CDR2 YYDKDF (reference sequence). Trimming shortened V by 3 bases and J by 5 bases, and 14 bases separated the two germline ends. The CDR3 extends over 15 amino acids. The DNA for the CDR3 is TGTGCCACCAGCAGCGGAACAGGGACCGATCAGCCCCAGCATTTT. Residues: CATSSGTGTDQPQHF.

This clone showed up many times. The chain is built from TRBV18 and TRBJ1-3; D is unresolved. The ends were cut back, 3 bases at V and 1 base at J, with 13 bases in the middle. The CDR3 is 16 amino acids. Germline-derived CDR1 and CDR2 are KGHSH and LQKENI. The CDR3 reads CASSPETVGSGNTIYF. Written as DNA, the CDR3 is TGTGCCAGCTCACCGGAAACCGTCGGGTCTGGAAACACCATATATTTT. Based on the CDR3 plus reference TRBV18 and TRBJ1-3, the full variable domain is NAGVMQNPRHLVRRRGQEARLRCSPMKGHSHVYWYRQLPEEGLKFMVYLQKENIIDESGMPKERFSAEFPKEGPSILRIQQVVRGDSAAYFCASSPETVGSGNTIYFGEGSWLTVV.

This clone appeared many times. The rearrangement joins TRBV7-9 to TRBJ2-1; 7 bases align to TRBD1. The CDR3 has 15 residues. V shed 5 bases, J shed 3 bases, and the junction held 7 bases outside the gene matches. The germline CDR1 and CDR2 sequences are SEHNR and FQNEAQ (reference sequence). CDR3 amino acids: CASSRRQGYYNEQFF. CDR3 bases: TGTGCCAGCAGCCGTCGACAGGGCTACTACAATGAGCAGTTCTTC.

This clone was seen ten or more times. The V gene is TRBV6-6, the J gene TRBJ1-1; 7 bases match TRBD1. The CDR3 has 14 amino acids. The ends lost 6 bases at V and 5 bases at J; junction bases unmatched: 9. From germline, CDR1 is MNHNY and CDR2 SVGAGI (reference sequence). The DNA of the CDR3 is TGTGCCAGCAGCCCCCGGACAGGCGGGACTGAAGCTTTCTTT. It encodes CASSPRTGGTEAFF.

There are many counts of this clone. The rearrangement uses TRBV11-2 and TRBJ2-1; D gene uncertain. This CDR3 region has 15 residues. Germline CDR1 reads SGHAT; CDR2 reads FQNNGV. V lost 5 bases to trimming and J lost 0 bases, with 11 bases between them. CDR3 nucleotide sequence: TGTGCCAGCAGCCAGCGATCTAGCTCCTACAATGAGCAGTTCTTC. It is translated as CASSQRSSSYNEQFF.

A remark on this clone: Relative to the germline gene, one junction end is altered; a read error may explain this. This chain's CDR3 is CAGRSGGSYYGYTF. In nucleotides, the CDR3 is TGTGCCGGCAGATCAGGGGGGAGTTACTATGGCTACACCTTC. The V and J genes are TRBV28 and TRBJ1-2, with 7 bases aligning to TRBD1. The CDR3 is 14 residues long. The germline CDR1 and CDR2 sequences are MDHEN and SYDVKM.

This clone has at least ten counts. This chain links TRBV18 with TRBJ2-3, with D possibly TRBD2 on 6 matching bases. This CDR3 has 15 residues. CDR1 is KGHSH and CDR2 is LQKENI in the germline V gene. V lost 5 bases to trimming and J lost 6 bases, with 18 bases between them. CDR3 nucleotides: TGTGCCAGCTCATTTCCTAGCGAGCGGTCGGATACGCAGTATTTT. This encodes CASSFPSERSDTQYF.

This clone was recorded many times. The gene calls are TRBV28 and TRBJ2-7, with D possibly matching TRBD1 (5 bases). The length of the CDR3 is 14 residues. V lost 6 bases, J lost 2 bases, and 14 bases lay in between. Germline CDR1 MDHEN, CDR2 SYDVKM. CDR3 nucleotides: TGTGCCAGCAGCCAGGGCCGATTAGCCTACGAGCAGTACTTC. It encodes CASSQGRLAYEQYF.

In its sample, this clone was seen a few times. The rearrangement links TRBV28 to TRBJ2-7; TRBD1 matches at 9 bases. Germline V gene data show CDR1 as MDHEN and CDR2 as SYDVKM. Unmatched junction bases numbered 15, after V lost 4 bases and J lost 5 bases. This CDR3 contains 17 residues. The CDR3 nucleotides read TGTGCCAGCAGTTCAGCTCCGGGACAGGGACCAATCCACGAGCAGTACTTC. Residues: CASSSAPGQGPIHEQYF.

This clone showed up many times. J is TRBJ2-7 and V is TRBV5-1; 12 bases map to TRBD2. Trimming took 4 bases from V and 3 from J; bases not matched to a gene: 5. Germline values: CDR1 SGHRS, CDR2 YFSETQ. This CDR3 is built from 15 residues. In nucleotides, the CDR3 is TGCGCCAGCAGCATCGGGACTAGCGGGTACTACGAGCAGTACTTC. This encodes CASSIGTSGYYEQYF.

This chain uses TRBV7-6 with TRBJ2-5, with 9 bases fitting TRBD1. With V trimmed by 2 bases and J by 2 bases, 6 bases remained unmatched. The CDR3 length is 16 residues. CDR1 and CDR2 (germline): SGHVS, FNYEAQ. Here the CDR3 DNA reads TGTGCCAGCAGCTTAAAAGGGACAGGGATTCAAGAGACCCAGTACTTC. Protein: CASSLKGTGIQETQYF. The variable domain in full, completed from reference TRBV7-6 and TRBJ2-5, reads GAGVSQSPRYKVTKRGQDVALRCDPISGHVSLYWYRQALGQGPEFLTYFNYEAQQDKSGLPNDRFSAERPEGSISTLTIQRTEQRDSAMYRCASSLKGTGIQETQYFGPGTRLLVL.

This clone was picked up many times. The V call is TRBV4-1, the J call TRBJ1-1, with 7 bases that match TRBD1. The ends lost 1 base at V and 2 bases at J; junction bases unmatched: 4. CDR3 length: 15 amino acids. Germline V gives CDR1 MGHRA, CDR2 YSYEKL. CDR3 protein: CASSQGGQINTEAFF. The CDR3 DNA follows: TGCGCCAGCAGCCAAGGGGGACAGATAAACACTGAAGCTTTCTTT.